This record looks at one T cell receptor beta chain sequence and its context. This clonotype has a handful of counts. Its antigen has not been determined. Base qualities are not provided; no much larger clone lies one nucleotide away. The receptor library was made with RT-PCR. Data came from a NextSeq 550. The raw public data were reprocessed by TCRdb itself: fastp quality trimming at Q25, MiXCR clonotype calling, in-frame beta chains only. Under each unique CDR3 protein, matching rows form one entry showing the most common genes and DNA. In this sample the table shows about a million distinct CDR3 sequences, approximately 18% of which occur a single time. In total, the top ten clones hold 6% of the sample. The data were obtained in a study of patients and donors after allogeneic stem cell transplantation (TCRdb year 2020). The germline V gene supplies CDR1 SGDLS and CDR2 YYNGEE. A distance of 18 bases separates the germline ends of V and J, which lose 2 bases and 4 bases respectively. There are 17 amino acids in the CDR3, from cysteine to phenylalanine inclusive. Here the CDR3 DNA is all that survives: 51 bases in frame from base 1.

This clonotype was obtained from a human donor who was either an allogeneic HSCT recipient or a stem cell or donor lymphocyte infusion donor (not recorded which). It is not recorded whose cells these are; they may come from a transplant donor. The sequence joins TRBV9 to TRBJ2-2, with the D gene not clear enough to name. Sequencing used blood, either unsorted or a sorted T cell fraction (not recorded which). At the DNA level, the sequence is TGTGCCAGCAGCGTGGAGCCTCGGGTGTGGAGCACCGGGGAGCTGTTTTTT. Translation gives CASSVEPRVWSTGELFF.